This T cell receptor beta chain was sequenced for a study of T cells in Graves' hyperthyroidism and ophthalmopathy. Diagnostic decisions used clinical symptoms, serum thyroxine and TRAb, thyroid ultrasound and orbital computed tomography. Turning to this clonotype: Its target is not known.

TCR beta CDR3 region amplification was performed from RNA transcripts. Carried out on the TCR CDR3, a first-round RT-PCR used the HTBI primer set. TCRdb recomputed calls from the multiplex PCR reads with MiXCR, one row per CDR3 protein. This sample yields 660,000 or so distinct CDR3 sequences, of which 45% are seen a single time; approximately 6.8% belongs to the top ten. General observations from the study: Most thyroid clonotypes expanded above 0.001 appeared in blood too. Ophthalmopathy was distinguished from stable hyperthyroidism by 13 V-J signatures.

The material sequenced was peripheral blood or thyroid tissue (not recorded which). The receptor comes from an adult man with Graves' disease, either hyperthyroidism or ophthalmopathy (not recorded which).

CDR3 DNA sequence: TGTGCCAGCAGTCCGCCTTGGAGGGACAGGGGTATAGGCTATGGCTACACCTTC. Protein sequence: CASSPPWRDRGIGYGYTF. The chain is built from TRBV25-1 and TRBJ1-2; 10 bases are shared with TRBD1. Germline CDR1 reads MGHDK; CDR2 reads SYGVNS. The length of the CDR3 is 18 residues. Trimming cost V 5 bases and J 4 bases; bases outside gene matches: 16.